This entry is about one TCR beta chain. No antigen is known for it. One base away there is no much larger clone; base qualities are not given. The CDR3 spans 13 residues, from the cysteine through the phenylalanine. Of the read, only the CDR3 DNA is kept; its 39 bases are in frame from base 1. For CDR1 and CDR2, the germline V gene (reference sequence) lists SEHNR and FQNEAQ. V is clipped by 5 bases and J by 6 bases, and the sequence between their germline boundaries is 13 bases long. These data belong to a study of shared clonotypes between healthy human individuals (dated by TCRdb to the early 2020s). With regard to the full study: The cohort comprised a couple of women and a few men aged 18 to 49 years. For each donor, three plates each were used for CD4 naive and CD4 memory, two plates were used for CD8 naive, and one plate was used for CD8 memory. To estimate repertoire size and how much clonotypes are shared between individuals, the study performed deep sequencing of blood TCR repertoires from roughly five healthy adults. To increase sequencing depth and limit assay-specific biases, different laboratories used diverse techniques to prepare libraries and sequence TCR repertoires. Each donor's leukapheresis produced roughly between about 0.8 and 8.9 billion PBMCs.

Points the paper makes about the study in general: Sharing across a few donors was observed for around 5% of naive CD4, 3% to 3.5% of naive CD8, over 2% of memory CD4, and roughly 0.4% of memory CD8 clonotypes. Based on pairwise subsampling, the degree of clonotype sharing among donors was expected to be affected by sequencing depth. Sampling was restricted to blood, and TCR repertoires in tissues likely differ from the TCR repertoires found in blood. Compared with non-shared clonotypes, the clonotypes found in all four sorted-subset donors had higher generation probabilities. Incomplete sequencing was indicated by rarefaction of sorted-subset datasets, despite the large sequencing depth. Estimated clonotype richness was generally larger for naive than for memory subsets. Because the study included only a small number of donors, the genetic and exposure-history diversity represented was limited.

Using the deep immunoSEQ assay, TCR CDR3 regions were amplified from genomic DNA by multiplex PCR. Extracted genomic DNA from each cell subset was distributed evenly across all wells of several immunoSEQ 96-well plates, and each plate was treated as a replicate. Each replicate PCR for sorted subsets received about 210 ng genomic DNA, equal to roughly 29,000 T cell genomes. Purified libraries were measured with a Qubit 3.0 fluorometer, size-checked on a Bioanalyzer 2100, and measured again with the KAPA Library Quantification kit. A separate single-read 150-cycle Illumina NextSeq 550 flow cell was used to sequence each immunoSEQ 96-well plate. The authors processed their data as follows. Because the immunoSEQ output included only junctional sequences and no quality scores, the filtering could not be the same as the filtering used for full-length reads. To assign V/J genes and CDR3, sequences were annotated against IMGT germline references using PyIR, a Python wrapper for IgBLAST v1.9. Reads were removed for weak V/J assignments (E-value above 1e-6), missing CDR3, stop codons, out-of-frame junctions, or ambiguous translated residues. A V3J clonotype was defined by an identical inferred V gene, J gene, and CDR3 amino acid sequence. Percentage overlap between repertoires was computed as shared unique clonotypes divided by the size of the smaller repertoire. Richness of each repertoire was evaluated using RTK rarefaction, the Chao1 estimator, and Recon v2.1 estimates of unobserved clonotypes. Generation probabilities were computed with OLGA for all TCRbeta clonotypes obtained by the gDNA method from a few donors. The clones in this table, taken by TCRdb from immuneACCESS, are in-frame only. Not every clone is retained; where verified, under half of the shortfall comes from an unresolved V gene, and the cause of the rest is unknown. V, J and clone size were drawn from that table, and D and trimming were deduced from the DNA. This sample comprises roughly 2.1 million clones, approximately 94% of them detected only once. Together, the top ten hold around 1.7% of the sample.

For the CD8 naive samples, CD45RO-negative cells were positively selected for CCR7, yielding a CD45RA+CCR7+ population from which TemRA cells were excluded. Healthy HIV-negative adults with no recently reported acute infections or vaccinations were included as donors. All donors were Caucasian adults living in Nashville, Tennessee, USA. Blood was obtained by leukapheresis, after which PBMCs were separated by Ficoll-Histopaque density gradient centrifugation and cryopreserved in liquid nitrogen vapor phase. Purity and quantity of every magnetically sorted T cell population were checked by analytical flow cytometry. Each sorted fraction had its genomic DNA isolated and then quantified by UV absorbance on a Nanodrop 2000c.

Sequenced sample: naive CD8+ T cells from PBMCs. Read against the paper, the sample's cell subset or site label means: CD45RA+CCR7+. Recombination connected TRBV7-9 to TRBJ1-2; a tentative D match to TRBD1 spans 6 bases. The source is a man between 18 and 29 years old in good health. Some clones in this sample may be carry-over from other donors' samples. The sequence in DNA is TGTGCCAGCAGCGCCCCAGGGGCCCATGGCTACACCTTC. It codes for CASSAPGAHGYTF.